This T cell receptor beta chain is from a study of cytomegalovirus exposure and HLA in healthy donors. About the research overall: An earlier analysis identified approximately 110 million unique TCR beta sequences in 150 million to 200 million T cells.

Study conclusions and caveats: The analysis excluded some indistinguishable V segments, including TRBV6-2 and TRBV6-3. Per published accounts, TCR beta sequences correctly predicted the HLA-A and HLA-B alleles of most subjects. Analyzed later, most CMV-associated TCR beta chains appeared HLA-restricted.

The V end was cut by 1 base, the J end by 5 bases, with 14 bases between. Germline V gene data show CDR1 as SGHAT and CDR2 as FQNNGV. The CDR3 sequence is 15 residues long. This clone was seen a handful of times. Antigen specificity is unknown. The PCR had 60 Vbeta and 13 Jbeta primers. Assay: immunoSEQ multiplex PCR; the TCRdb copy retains only in-frame clones and omits some. The sample lists roughly 130,000 clones; approximately 79% were seen once. The sample comprised PBMCs. The V gene is TRBV11-2, the J gene TRBJ1-1; no definite D call. The clonotype originates from a young man in good health and CMV-seronegative. CDR3 amino acids: CASSLAGLGLTEAFF. Written as DNA, the CDR3 is TGTGCCAGCAGCTTAGCGGGTCTCGGGTTGACTGAAGCTTTCTTT. The full variable domain, completed using reference TRBV11-2 and TRBJ1-1, is EAGVAQSPRYKIIEKRQSVAFWCNPISGHATLYWYQQILGQGPKLLIQFQNNGVVDDSQLPKDRFSAERLKGVDSTLKIQPAKLEDSAVYLCASSLAGLGLTEAFFGQGTRLTVV.